A selection of T cell receptor beta chains follows, all from one sample in a study of STAT5B mutations in CD4+ large granular lymphocyte leukemia. Method: immunoSEQ multiplex PCR; TCRdb's copy keeps in-frame clones and lacks some. Among some 23,000 clones, 74% were seen once, and the ten largest hold about 9.8%. The specimen sequenced was CD4+ T cells from blood buffy coats. The receptors derive from a human donor in good health. Both conserved end residues are part of each CDR3.

v_gene: TRBV19
CDR3aa: CASSIDGLWTPRDSPLHF

v_gene: TRBV27
CDR3aa: CASSLVGGSPNQPQHF

v_gene: TRBV6-1
CDR3aa: CAGDSGSTNTEAFF

v_gene: TRBV5-1
CDR3aa: CASSLQVGTGLSGANVLTF

v_gene: TRBV7-3
CDR3aa: CASSLGAANSPLHF

v_gene: TRBV5-1
CDR3aa: CASSLGPSGGQDTQYF

v_gene: TRBV7-2
CDR3aa: CASAGGLETQYF

v_gene: TRBV11-2
CDR3aa: CASSLERTVKNIQYF

v_gene: TRBV14
CDR3aa: CASSPLAGDYNEQFF

v_gene: TRBV18
CDR3aa: CASSPNGADTQYF

v_gene: TRBV4-2
CDR3aa: CASRPGQSSYEQYF

v_gene: TRBV19
CDR3aa: CASSTRLADNEQFF

v_gene: TRBV6-1
CDR3aa: CASILRGREETQYF

v_gene: TRBV5-1
CDR3aa: CASSDPSGGSQAFF

v_gene: TRBV5-6
CDR3aa: CASILGQPQNSYNSPLHF

v_gene: TRBV28
CDR3aa: CASSLWQLAGGPGEQYF

v_gene: TRBV2
CDR3aa: CASTIGGYTF

v_gene: TRBV19
CDR3aa: CASSSTGGPDQPQHF

v_gene: TRBV5-1
CDR3aa: CASSRPQGPNEQFF

v_gene: TRBV28
CDR3aa: CASSGRVRRTRDTIYF

v_gene: TRBV5-4
CDR3aa: CASSSSGGPSNEQFF

v_gene: TRBV7-3
CDR3aa: CASSDRGGTDTQYF

v_gene: TRBV11-3
CDR3aa: CASSLDEGYEQYF

v_gene: TRBV11-3
CDR3aa: CASSGGGVTGELFF

v_gene: TRBV7-2
CDR3aa: CASSSRTGRHGELFF

v_gene: TRBV10-3
CDR3aa: CAISDNLAGKGYEQYF

v_gene: TRBV29-1
CDR3aa: CSVEGVGTANYGYTF

v_gene: TRBV5-1
CDR3aa: CASSLSRDLAGELFF

v_gene: TRBV7-2
CDR3aa: CASSLSNQPQHF

v_gene: TRBV27
CDR3aa: CASTLGGVRNTGELFF

v_gene: TRBV11-3
CDR3aa: CASSLGGAGNTDTQYF

v_gene: TRBV4-2
CDR3aa: CASSQDRGGNTEAFF

v_gene: TRBV19
CDR3aa: CASKVARDYRTDTQYF

v_gene: TRBV6-5
CDR3aa: CASRDPYGYTF

v_gene: TRBV6-5
CDR3aa: CASSYSLEAYEQYF

v_gene: TRBV19
CDR3aa: CASRDRGHNEQFF

v_gene: TRBV7-6
CDR3aa: CASSTDRNTEAFF

v_gene: TRBV18
CDR3aa: CASSATAVEGYEQYF

v_gene: TRBV27
CDR3aa: CASSSWLRANEQFF

v_gene: TRBV5-4
CDR3aa: CASSLEVDGETQYF

v_gene: TRBV20-1
CDR3aa: CSATHYGELFF

v_gene: TRBV7-9
CDR3aa: CASSTRTDLNTEAFF

v_gene: TRBV7-2
CDR3aa: CASSFSGTSGELFF

v_gene: TRBV18
CDR3aa: CASQEALGPSYEQYF

v_gene: TRBV15
CDR3aa: CATSRDRRDSPLHF

v_gene: TRBV7-2
CDR3aa: CASSPGLSGISPLHF

v_gene: TRBV7-3
CDR3aa: CASSSQGLGAETQYF

v_gene: TRBV7-2
CDR3aa: CASGDRVGQPQHF

v_gene: TRBV9
CDR3aa: CASSGDRGLGNTIYF

v_gene: TRBV5-1
CDR3aa: CASSFASGGDTQYF

v_gene: TRBV30
CDR3aa: CAWSTRTDNSPLHF

v_gene: TRBV15
CDR3aa: CATKQEMNTEAFF

v_gene: TRBV7-3
CDR3aa: CASSLKGGNTGELFF

v_gene: TRBV5-1
CDR3aa: CASSFEGSGGELFF

v_gene: TRBV4-1
CDR3aa: CASSPQPLTGTAVYEQYF